This passage covers 10 T cell receptor beta chains from one sample sequenced in a study of blood T cell repertoires in COVID-19. The data were produced by immunoSEQ multiplex PCR, yet TCRdb's version contains in-frame clones alone and is incomplete. The sample holds fewer than 250,000 clones, around 80% seen once. Material for sequencing was peripheral blood. These receptors were collected from a man aged 55 to 69 with acute or convalescent COVID-19.

On this clone: The sample holds other DNA sequences that translate to the same CDR3. V usage is TRBV18 and J usage is TRBJ1-2, with D maybe TRBD1 (5 bases). The V gene's germline CDR1 is KGHSH and CDR2 LQKENI. The ends were cut back, 2 bases at V and 2 bases at J, with 9 bases in the middle. This CDR3 spans 14 amino acids. The CDR3 reads CASSPRGGNYGYTF. The DNA for the CDR3 is TGTGCCAGCTCACCAAGGGGCGGCAACTATGGCTACACCTTC.

This chain joins TRBV7-3 and TRBJ2-3; D gene uncertain. The V gene's germline CDR1 is SGHTA and CDR2 FQGTGA. This CDR3 comprises 14 residues. The ends were cut back, 3 bases at V and 0 bases at J, with 7 bases in the middle. As DNA, the CDR3 is TGTGCCAGCAGCTTCATCCATAGCACAGATACGCAGTATTTT. This gives the protein CASSFIHSTDTQYF.

The chain uses TRBV29-1 and TRBJ2-1, with a possible D match to TRBD2 (6 bases). Germline CDR1 reads SQVTM; CDR2 reads ANQGSEA. V dropped 3 bases and J dropped 8 bases, with 17 bases sitting between them. CDR3 size: 14 residues. The chain's CDR3 is CSVEGGVQDDEQFF. CDR3 in DNA: TGCAGCGTTGAGGGGGGAGTCCAGGACGATGAGCAGTTCTTC.

This rearrangement joins TRBV6-5 to TRBJ2-7, with TRBD1 matching over 9 bases. Germline V gene data show CDR1 as MNHEY and CDR2 as SVGAGI. J was trimmed by 7 bases and V by 6 bases; bases with no gene match: 10. This CDR3 is built from 14 residues. CDR3 sequence: CASSPGTGQREQYF. The CDR3 bases are TGTGCCAGCAGCCCCGGGACAGGGCAGAGGGAGCAGTACTTC.

CDR3 sequence reads: CSAAGLAGAVGEQFF. The CDR3 bases are TGCAGCGCCGCTGGACTAGCGGGAGCGGTCGGTGAGCAGTTCTTC. The rearrangement joins TRBV29-1 to TRBJ2-1; 13 nucleotides agree with TRBD2. V lost 7 bases, J lost 9 bases, and 12 bases stayed unmatched. The germline CDR1 and CDR2 sequences are SQVTM and ANQGSEA. The CDR3 sequence is 15 residues long.

V usage is TRBV4-3 and J usage is TRBJ2-1, with 8 bases lining up with TRBD2. The CDR3 runs to 15 residues. The germline V gene has CDR1 LGHNA and CDR2 YSLEER. J was trimmed by 9 bases and V by 1 base; bases with no gene match: 8. The CDR3 coding sequence is TGCGCCAGCAGCCAAGTCGGGGGGGCGATAGGTGAGCAGTTCTTC. It translates to CASSQVGGAIGEQFF.

The gene calls are TRBV21-1 and TRBJ2-7; the listed D gene, TRBD1, was not tested against the DNA. TRBV21-1 is flagged as a pseudogene. The CDR3 is 14 amino acids. The CDR3 DNA is TGTGCCAGCAGCAAAGGACAGGGGGCTTCCGAGCAGTACTTC. It yields the protein CASSKGQGASEQYF.

The chain carries TRBV9 and TRBJ1-5, with unresolved D. CDR1 SGDLS and CDR2 YYNGEE come from the germline V gene. The CDR3 totals 15 residues. The V end lost 0 bases, the J end lost 2 bases, and 9 bases lay between the germline ends. The CDR3 DNA reads as TGTGCCAGCAGCGTAGGAGTGGTGGGCAATCAGCCCCAGCATTTT. Protein product: CASSVGVVGNQPQHF.

The chain employs TRBV13 and TRBJ1-1; 8 positions match TRBD1. The CDR3 contains 11 residues. From germline, CDR1 is PRHDT and CDR2 FYEKMQ (reference sequence). The trim removed 5 bases at V and 10 bases at J, leaving 3 bases unmatched. The CDR3 nucleotides are TGTGCCAGCAGCGCGACAGGGGCAGCTTTCTTT. This codes for CASSATGAAFF.

This chain connects TRBV5-4 to TRBJ2-7; maybe TRBD2 (6 bases). The CDR3 extends over 15 amino acids. V gave up 2 bases and J gave up 2 bases, with 14 bases separating them. The germline V gene encodes CDR1 SGHNT and CDR2 YYREEE (reference sequence). CDR3: CASSLDQAGTYEQYF. CDR3 nucleotide sequence: TGTGCCAGCAGCTTAGACCAAGCGGGCACCTACGAGCAGTACTTC. The whole variable domain, filled in from reference TRBV5-4 and TRBJ2-7, reads ETGVTQSPTHLIKTRGQQVTLRCSSQSGHNTVSWYQQALGQGPQFIFQYYREEENGRGNFPPRFSGLQFPNYSSELNVNALELDDSALYLCASSLDQAGTYEQYFGPGTRLTVT.